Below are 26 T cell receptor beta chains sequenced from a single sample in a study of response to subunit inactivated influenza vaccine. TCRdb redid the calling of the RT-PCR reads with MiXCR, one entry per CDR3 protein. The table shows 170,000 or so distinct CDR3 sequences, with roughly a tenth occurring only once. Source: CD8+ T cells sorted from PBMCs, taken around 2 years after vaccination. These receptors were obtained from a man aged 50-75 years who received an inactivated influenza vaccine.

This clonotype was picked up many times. The CDR3 sequence: CASSQAPGSTDTQYF. The CDR3 coding sequence is TGTGCCAGCAGCCAAGCACCGGGAAGCACAGATACGCAGTATTTT. The chain links TRBV3-1 to TRBJ2-3; D might be TRBD2 (5 bases). V was clipped by 1 base and J by 0 bases, with 8 bases between them. The CDR3 extends over 15 amino acids. The germline gives CDR1 LGHDT, CDR2 YNNKEL (reference sequence).

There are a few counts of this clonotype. CDR3: CASSSVATSGFYEQYF. CDR3 DNA: TGTGCCAGCAGCTCAGTAGCGACTAGCGGGTTTTACGAGCAGTACTTC. The chain joins TRBV7-2 to TRBJ2-7; 10 bases are shared with TRBD2. The trim removed 4 bases at V and 4 bases at J, leaving 10 bases unmatched. CDR3 length: 16 amino acids. The germline V gene encodes CDR1 SGHTA and CDR2 FQGNSA.

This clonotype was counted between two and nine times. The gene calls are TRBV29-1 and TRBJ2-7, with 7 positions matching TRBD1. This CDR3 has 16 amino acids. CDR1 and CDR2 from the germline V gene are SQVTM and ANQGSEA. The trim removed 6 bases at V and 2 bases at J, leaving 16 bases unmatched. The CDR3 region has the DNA TGCAGCGTGAAGGGGGCTAGTCTCCACCAGACCTACGAGCAGTACTTC. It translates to CSVKGASLHQTYEQYF.

The CDR3 is CASRPGASGNTIYF. In DNA form, the CDR3 reads TGTGCCAGCAGGCCGGGCGCCTCTGGAAACACCATATATTTT. The chain recombines TRBV7-8 with TRBJ1-3; D unresolved. The CDR3 is 14 residues long. Trimming pared 6 bases from V and 0 bases from J, leaving 9 bases between. CDR1 SGHVS and CDR2 FQNEAQ come from the germline V gene.

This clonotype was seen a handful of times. The chain's CDR3 is CSATGTSGSRYNEQFF. The CDR3 DNA reads TGCAGTGCTACTGGGACTAGCGGGAGTAGATACAATGAGCAGTTCTTC. The chain recombines TRBV20-1 with TRBJ2-1; 14 bases are a match to TRBD2. The ends lost 4 bases at V and 4 bases at J; junction bases unmatched: 6. Per the germline V gene, CDR1 is DFQATT and CDR2 is SNEGSKA (reference sequence). This CDR3 has 16 amino acids.

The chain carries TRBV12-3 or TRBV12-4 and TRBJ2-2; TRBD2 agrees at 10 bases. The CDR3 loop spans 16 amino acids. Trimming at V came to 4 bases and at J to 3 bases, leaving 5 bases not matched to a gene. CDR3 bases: TGTGCCAGCAGTTCCAGACTAGCGGGTCACACCGGGGAGCTGTTTTTT. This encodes CASSSRLAGHTGELFF.

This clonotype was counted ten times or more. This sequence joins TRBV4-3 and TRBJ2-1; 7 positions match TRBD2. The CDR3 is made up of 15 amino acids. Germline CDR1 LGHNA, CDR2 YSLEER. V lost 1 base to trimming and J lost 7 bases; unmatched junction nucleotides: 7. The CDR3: CASSQGSGTLNEQFF. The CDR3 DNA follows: TGCGCCAGCAGCCAAGGGAGCGGGACCTTGAATGAGCAGTTCTTC.

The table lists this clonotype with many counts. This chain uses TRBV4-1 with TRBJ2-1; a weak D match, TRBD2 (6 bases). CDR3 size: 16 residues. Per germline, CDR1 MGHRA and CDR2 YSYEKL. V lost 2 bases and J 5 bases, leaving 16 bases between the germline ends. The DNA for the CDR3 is TGCGCCAGCAGCCAAAAAGCCGGGACTCCGAACAATGAGCAGTTCTTC. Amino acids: CASSQKAGTPNNEQFF.

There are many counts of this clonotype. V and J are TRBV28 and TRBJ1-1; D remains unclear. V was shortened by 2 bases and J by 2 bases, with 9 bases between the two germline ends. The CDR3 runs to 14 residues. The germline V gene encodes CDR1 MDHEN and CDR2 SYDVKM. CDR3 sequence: CASSLSGVNTEAFF. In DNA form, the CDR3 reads TGTGCCAGCAGTTTAAGTGGGGTAAACACTGAAGCTTTCTTT.

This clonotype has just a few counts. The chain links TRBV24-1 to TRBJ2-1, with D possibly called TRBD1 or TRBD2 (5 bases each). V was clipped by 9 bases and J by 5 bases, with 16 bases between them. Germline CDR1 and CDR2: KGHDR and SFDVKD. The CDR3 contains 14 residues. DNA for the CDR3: TGTGCCACCCGGGGCAGAGGGGTTAACAATGAGCAGTTCTTC. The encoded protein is CATRGRGVNNEQFF.

CDR3 sequence reads: CASSHVVSYEQYF. The DNA of the CDR3 is TGCGCCAGCAGCCATGTCGTTAGCTACGAGCAGTACTTC. V gene TRBV4-1 combines with J gene TRBJ2-7; D uncertain. Trimming removed 3 bases at V and 3 bases at J, with 9 bases between. CDR1 is MGHRA and CDR2 is YSYEKL in the germline V gene. CDR3 length: 13 residues.

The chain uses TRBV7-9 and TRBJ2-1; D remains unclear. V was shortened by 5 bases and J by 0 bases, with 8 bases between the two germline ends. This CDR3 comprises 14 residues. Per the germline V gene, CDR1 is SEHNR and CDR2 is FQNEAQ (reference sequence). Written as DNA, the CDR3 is TGTGCCAGCAGCCTAGGATTCTCCTACAATGAGCAGTTCTTC. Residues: CASSLGFSYNEQFF.

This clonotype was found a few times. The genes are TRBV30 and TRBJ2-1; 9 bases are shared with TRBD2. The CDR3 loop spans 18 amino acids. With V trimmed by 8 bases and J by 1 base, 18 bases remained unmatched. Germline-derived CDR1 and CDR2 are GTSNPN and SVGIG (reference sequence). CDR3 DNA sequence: TGTGCCGGGGAAGGTTGGAGCGGGAGGAGTGGATCCTACAATGAGCAGTTCTTC. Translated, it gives CAGEGWSGRSGSYNEQFF.

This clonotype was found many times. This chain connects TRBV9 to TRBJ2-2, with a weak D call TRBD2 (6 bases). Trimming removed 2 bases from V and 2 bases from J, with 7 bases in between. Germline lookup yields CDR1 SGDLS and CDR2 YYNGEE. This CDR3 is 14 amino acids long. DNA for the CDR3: TGTGCCAGCAGCGTGGGACTCAACACCGGGGAGCTGTTTTTT. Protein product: CASSVGLNTGELFF.

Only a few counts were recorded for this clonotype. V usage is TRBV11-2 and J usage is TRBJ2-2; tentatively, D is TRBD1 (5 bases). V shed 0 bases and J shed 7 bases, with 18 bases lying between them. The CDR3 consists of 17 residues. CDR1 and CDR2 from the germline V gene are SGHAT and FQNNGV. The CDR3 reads CASSLEGWGWGDGELFF. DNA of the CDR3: TGTGCCAGCAGCTTAGAAGGTTGGGGCTGGGGTGACGGGGAGCTGTTTTTT.

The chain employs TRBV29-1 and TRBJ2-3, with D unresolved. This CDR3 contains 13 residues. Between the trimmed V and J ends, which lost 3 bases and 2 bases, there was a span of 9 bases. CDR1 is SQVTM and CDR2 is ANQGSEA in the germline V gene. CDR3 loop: CSVEPGSTDTQYF. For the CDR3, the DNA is TGCAGCGTTGAGCCAGGTTCCACAGATACGCAGTATTTT.

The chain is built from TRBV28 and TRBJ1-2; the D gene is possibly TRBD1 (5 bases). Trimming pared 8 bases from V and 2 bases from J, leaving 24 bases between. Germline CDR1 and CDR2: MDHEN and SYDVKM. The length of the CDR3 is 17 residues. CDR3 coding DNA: TGTGCCAGCTTTTTTGCGTCGGAGGACACAAACAACTATGGCTACACCTTC. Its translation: CASFFASEDTNNYGYTF.

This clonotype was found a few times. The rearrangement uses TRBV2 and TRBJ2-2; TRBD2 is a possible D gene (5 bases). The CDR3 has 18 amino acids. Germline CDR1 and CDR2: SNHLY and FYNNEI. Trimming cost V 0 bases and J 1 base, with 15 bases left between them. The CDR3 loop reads CASSEAFGGRRNTGELFF. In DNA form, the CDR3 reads TGTGCCAGCAGTGAAGCCTTCGGAGGCAGGAGGAACACCGGGGAGCTGTTTTTT.

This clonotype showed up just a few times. This CDR3 is CASSQLAGSPYNEQFF. The CDR3 bases are TGTGCCAGCAGCCAACTAGCGGGAAGCCCCTACAATGAGCAGTTCTTC. The chain has TRBV28 and TRBJ2-1, with TRBD2 matching over 10 bases. The J segment lost 2 bases and the V segment lost 6 bases, leaving 7 bases of the junction unmatched. Germline CDR1 and CDR2: MDHEN and SYDVKM. The CDR3 covers 16 residues.

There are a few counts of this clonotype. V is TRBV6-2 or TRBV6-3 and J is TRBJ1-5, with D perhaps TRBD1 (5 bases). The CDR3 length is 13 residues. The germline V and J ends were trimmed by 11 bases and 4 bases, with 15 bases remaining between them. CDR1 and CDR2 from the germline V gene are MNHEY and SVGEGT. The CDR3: CAAGPTANQPQHF. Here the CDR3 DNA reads TGTGCCGCAGGACCGACAGCTAATCAGCCCCAGCATTTT.

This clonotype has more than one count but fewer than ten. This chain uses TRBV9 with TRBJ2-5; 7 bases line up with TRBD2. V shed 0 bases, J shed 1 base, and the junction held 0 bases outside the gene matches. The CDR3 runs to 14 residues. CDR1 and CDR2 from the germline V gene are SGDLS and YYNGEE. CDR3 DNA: TGTGCCAGCAGCGTAGCGGGGGGCCAAGAGACCCAGTACTTC. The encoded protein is CASSVAGGQETQYF.

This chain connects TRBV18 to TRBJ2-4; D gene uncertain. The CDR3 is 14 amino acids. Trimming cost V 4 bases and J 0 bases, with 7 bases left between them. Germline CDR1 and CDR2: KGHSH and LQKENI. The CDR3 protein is CASSLDLAKNIQYF. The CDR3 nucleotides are TGTGCCAGCTCACTTGACCTAGCCAAAAACATTCAGTACTTC.

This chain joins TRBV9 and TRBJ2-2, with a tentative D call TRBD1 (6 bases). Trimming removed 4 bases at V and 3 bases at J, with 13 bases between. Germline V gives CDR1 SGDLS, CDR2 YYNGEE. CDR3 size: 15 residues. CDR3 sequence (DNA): TGTGCCAGCAGCTTATGGGACACATACACCGGGGAGCTGTTTTTT. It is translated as CASSLWDTYTGELFF.

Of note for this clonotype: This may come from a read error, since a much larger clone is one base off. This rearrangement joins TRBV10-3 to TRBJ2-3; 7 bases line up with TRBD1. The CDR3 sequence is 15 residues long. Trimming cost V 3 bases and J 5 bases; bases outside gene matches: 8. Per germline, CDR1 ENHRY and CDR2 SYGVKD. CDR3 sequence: CAISDAGTDEDTQYF. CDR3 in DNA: TGTGCCATCAGTGACGCTGGGACAGACGAAGATACGCAGTATTTT.

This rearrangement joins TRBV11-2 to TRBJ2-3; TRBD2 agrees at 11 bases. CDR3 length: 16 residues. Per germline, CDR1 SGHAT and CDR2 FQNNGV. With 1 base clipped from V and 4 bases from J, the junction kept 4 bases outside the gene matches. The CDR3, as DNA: TGTGCCAGCAGCTTAGGGGCTAGCGGGGGGTCAGATACGCAGTATTTT. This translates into CASSLGASGGSDTQYF.

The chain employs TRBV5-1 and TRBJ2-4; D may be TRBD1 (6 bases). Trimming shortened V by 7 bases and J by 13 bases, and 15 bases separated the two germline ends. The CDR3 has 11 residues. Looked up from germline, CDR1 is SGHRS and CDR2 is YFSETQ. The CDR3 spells CASPEGVAQYF. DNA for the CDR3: TGCGCCAGCCCAGAGGGGGTTGCCCAGTACTTC.